This TCR beta chain was sequenced in a study of blood T cells in healthy people across ages. The CDR3 runs 8 residues. Then a second PCR, running about 7 to 11 cycles, was carried out with a sample-barcoded 5' primer and a J-beta primer mix. MiXCR, applied by TCRdb to the 5' RACE reads, yields one record per CDR3 protein. The profile shows 1 million or so distinct CDR3 sequences, more than 40% of them singletons. General observations from the study: Compared with aged donors, long-lived donors showed fewer expanded clones, suggesting selection.

Aged roughly 6 to 95, donors were systemically healthy Caucasians from Russia. This clonotype was recorded a few times. Its specificity is not known. This TCR was sampled from a woman aged 60-75 years in good health. Sequencing was performed on blood. The genes are TRBV21-1 and TRBJ2-1. TRBV21-1 is a pseudogene. CDR3 in DNA: TGTGCCAGCAGCGGGCCGTTCTTC. Residues: CASSGPFF.